This TCR beta chain is drawn from a study of vaccination effects on CD4 cells after COVID-19. Sequencing was preceded by expansion of antigen-specific CD4+ T cells with viral peptide pools in the ViraFEST assay. Scientists isolated CD4+ T cells after an approximately 10-day culture period ended. This person caught SARS-CoV-2 sometime from March to December 2020, and PCR testing confirmed the infection. Every well housed around 2.1 million PBMC, which grew in culture alongside around 10 IU/ml IL-2 and around 10 ug/ml peptides. Researchers swapped half the medium for IL-2 medium on both days 3 and 7. As to this clone: Its target is unknown.

Profiled with immunoSEQ multiplex PCR; TCRdb holds only in-frame clones, not every one. This table holds tens of thousands of clones, approximately 72% found once. V lost 6 bases and J lost 3, with 15 bases in between. The CDR3 is made up of 14 amino acids. Germline CDR1 is SNHLY and CDR2 is FYNNEI. The V and J genes are TRBV2 and TRBJ2-7; D remains ambiguous. Sequencing used CD4+ T cells from PBMCs cultured with a peptide pool, obtained before COVID-19 vaccination. This receptor was identified in a human donor who had a prior SARS-CoV-2 infection. CDR3 protein: CASRDDKGRYEQYF. DNA of the CDR3: TGTGCCAGCAGGGATGACAAAGGGCGCTACGAGCAGTACTTC.